This TCR beta chain is from a study of cytomegalovirus exposure and HLA in healthy donors. Remarks on this clone: Its antigen is not known.

These donors, healthy bone marrow donors, were studied. At sampling all donors were nominally healthy, likely with unrecorded immune exposures. Trimming shortened V by 5 bases and J by 5 bases, and 15 bases separated the two germline ends. The CDR3 covers 14 residues. Germline CDR1 and CDR2: SEHNR and FQNEAQ (reference sequence). Study-wide findings and caveats: A later analysis reportedly found fewer N-insertions in an Asian-associated ancestry cluster than the roughly 670-donor mean. In a later analysis, specific HLA alleles were associated with about 18,000 TCR beta sequences at a 0.05 false discovery rate.

The PCR had 60 Vbeta and 13 Jbeta primers. Libraries were prepared by immunoSEQ multiplex PCR; TCRdb keeps only in-frame clonotypes and omits some of them. The profile shows 120,000 to 150,000 clones, roughly 80% of them singletons. This receptor was obtained from a woman aged 25 to 39 in good health and CMV-seronegative. The sequencing sample was made of PBMCs. V gene TRBV7-9 combines with J gene TRBJ2-5; D is uncertain. As DNA, the CDR3 is TGTGCCAGCAGCCCGCGACAAGACCGCGAGACCCAGTACTTC. Translation: CASSPRQDRETQYF.